The 4 T cell receptor beta chains below come from one sample, sequenced in a study of regulatory T cells in long-lasting Graves disease. Time point here: newly diagnosed GD, antithyroid drugs for less than 3 months. With RNA extracted from PBMCs as input, the TCR library was made. Arm-PCR with iRepertoire HTBI primers amplified the CDR3 regions for these TCR beta libraries. TCRdb passed the multiplex PCR reads through MiXCR, listing each CDR3 protein once. The sample has around 420,000 distinct CDR3 sequences, around a sixth seen once. Here the sequenced sample was peripheral blood mononuclear cells (PBMCs), taken at new diagnosis, from a patient treated with antithyroid drugs. The source of these receptors is a female donor with Graves disease.

This clonotype was recorded many times. The V call is TRBV27, the J call TRBJ2-7; 10 bases fit TRBD2. CDR1 MNHEY and CDR2 SMNVEV come from the germline V gene (reference sequence). V was pared by 0 bases and J by 2 bases, with 4 bases of the junction left unmatched. The CDR3 totals 16 residues. CDR3 bases: TGTGCCAGCAGTTTATCCCAGCGGGGGGGGGCCTACGAGCAGTACTTC. This gives the protein CASSLSQRGGAYEQYF.

The chain employs TRBV19 and TRBJ1-1; a weak D match, TRBD1 (5 bases). Trimming removed 5 bases from V and 0 bases from J, with 16 bases in between. Germline CDR1 reads LNHDA; CDR2 reads SQIVND (reference sequence). The CDR3 has 16 amino acids. CDR3 bases: TGTGCCAGTAGTCCCGGGGGGGGGAGCATGAACACTGAAGCTTTCTTT. It specifies CASSPGGGSMNTEAFF.

This clonotype was seen at least ten times. The chain uses TRBV6-2 or TRBV6-3 and TRBJ1-5; D ambiguous. V shed 2 bases and J shed 2 bases, with 16 bases lying between them. CDR1 and CDR2 (germline): MNHEY, SVGEGT. The CDR3 has 17 residues. CDR3 loop: CASSYLGGRSGNQPQHF. In DNA form, the CDR3 reads TGTGCCAGCAGTTACCTTGGAGGACGGTCTGGCAATCAGCCCCAGCATTTT.

V is TRBV28 and J is TRBJ1-3; perhaps TRBD1 as D (6 bases). CDR1 and CDR2 (germline): MDHEN, SYDVKM. Trimming cost V 5 bases and J 8 bases, with 16 bases left between them. The CDR3 loop spans 14 amino acids. The CDR3 loop is CASSRHGTLDTIYF. The CDR3 DNA sequence: TGTGCCAGCAGTCGGCACGGGACACTTGACACCATATATTTT.